The rows below give T cell receptor beta chains drawn from one sample of a study of T cells in Graves' hyperthyroidism and ophthalmopathy. TCRdb itself ran the multiplex PCR reads through MiXCR, one entry per CDR3 protein. The table records approximately 590,000 distinct CDR3 sequences, roughly 46% of them present only once. The source material was peripheral blood or thyroid tissue (not recorded which). The receptor source for this set is a woman aged 18-35 years with Graves' hyperthyroidism. The CDR3 runs from the conserved cysteine through the conserved F or W. Fields, in order: clone size, J gene, V gene, D gene, CDR3 DNA, CDR3 protein. D genes are given only for firm matches. Some rows mark clone size as missing; the rest say once, few, many or name a class of expanded clone.

abundance: few
j_gene: TRBJ1-2
v_gene: TRBV7-3
d_gene: TRBD1
CDR3nt: TGTGCCAGCAGCTCTGGACAGGGAGTCTATGGCTACACCTTC
CDR3aa: CASSSGQGVYGYTF

abundance: few
j_gene: TRBJ2-7
v_gene: TRBV4-1
d_gene: TRBD1
CDR3nt: TGCGCCAGCAGCCAAGCGTTCCGGTCAGGGGGAACCTACGAGCAGTACTTC
CDR3aa: CASSQAFRSGGTYEQYF

abundance: many
j_gene: TRBJ1-5
v_gene: TRBV19
d_gene: NA
CDR3nt: TGTGCCAGTACCCCCCTGGTGCGTAGCAATCAGCCCCAGCATTTT
CDR3aa: CASTPLVRSNQPQHF

abundance: many
j_gene: TRBJ1-1
v_gene: TRBV29-1
d_gene: TRBD1
CDR3nt: TGCAGCGCTCACAGGGGCGGGAACACTGAAGCTTTCTTT
CDR3aa: CSAHRGGNTEAFF

abundance: few
j_gene: TRBJ1-3
v_gene: TRBV6-1
d_gene: NA
CDR3nt: TGTGCCAGCAGCTCCGGACTTCACTCTGGAAACACCATATATTTT
CDR3aa: CASSSGLHSGNTIYF

abundance: once
j_gene: TRBJ1-6
v_gene: TRBV24-1
d_gene: TRBD1
CDR3nt: TGTGCCACCAGTGATGACTTCGCCGGGACAGCAAATTCACCCCTCCACTTT
CDR3aa: CATSDDFAGTANSPLHF

abundance: many
j_gene: TRBJ2-7
v_gene: TRBV12-3/TRBV12-4
d_gene: NA
CDR3nt: TGTGCCAGCAGCACAACAGGCGGAGCGTCCTACGAGCAGTACTTC
CDR3aa: CASSTTGGASYEQYF

abundance: NA
j_gene: TRBJ1-2
v_gene: TRBV29-1
d_gene: TRBD1
CDR3nt: TGCAGCTATAAGGGGGCGCTGGGCTACACCTTC
CDR3aa: CSYKGALGYTF

abundance: NA
j_gene: TRBJ1-2
v_gene: TRBV2
d_gene: NA
CDR3nt: TGTGCCAGCTCACAACTAGGACAGTATGGCTACACCTTC
CDR3aa: CASSQLGQYGYTF

abundance: NA
j_gene: TRBJ2-7
v_gene: TRBV7-9
d_gene: TRBD2
CDR3nt: TGTGCCAGCAGCTCACCCTCTAGCGGAGGCTACGAGCAGTACTTC
CDR3aa: CASSSPSSGGYEQYF

abundance: NA
j_gene: TRBJ2-7
v_gene: TRBV9
d_gene: NA
CDR3nt: TGTGCCAGCAGCCGAGATCTTTTCGGGGGCTCCTACGAGCAGTACTTC
CDR3aa: CASSRDLFGGSYEQYF

abundance: many
j_gene: TRBJ1-2
v_gene: TRBV24-1
d_gene: NA
CDR3nt: TGTGCCACCAGTGATTATAAGAGTGGGAACTATGGCTACACCTTC
CDR3aa: CATSDYKSGNYGYTF

abundance: few
j_gene: TRBJ2-7
v_gene: TRBV9
d_gene: TRBD1
CDR3nt: TGTGCCAGCAGCCCTTCCAGGGACAGCCACTCCTACGAGCAGTACTTC
CDR3aa: CASSPSRDSHSYEQYF

abundance: NA
j_gene: TRBJ2-7
v_gene: TRBV25-1
d_gene: NA
CDR3nt: TGTGCCAGCAGTGAAGCGGTGCCAGGGGAGCAGTACTTC
CDR3aa: CASSEAVPGEQYF

abundance: many
j_gene: TRBJ2-5
v_gene: TRBV12-3/TRBV12-4
d_gene: NA
CDR3nt: TGTGCCAGCAGTTTTGGACACCTACAAGAGACCCAGTACTTC
CDR3aa: CASSFGHLQETQYF

abundance: NA
j_gene: TRBJ1-2
v_gene: TRBV29-1
d_gene: NA
CDR3nt: TGCAGCGGCGGGCCATACATGGCCCTGGACAACTATGGCTACACCTTC
CDR3aa: CSGGPYMALDNYGYTF

abundance: NA
j_gene: TRBJ2-7
v_gene: TRBV7-9
d_gene: TRBD2
CDR3nt: TGTGCCAGCAGTTCCGGGACTAGCGGGCACACCACCTACGAGCAGTACTTC
CDR3aa: CASSSGTSGHTTYEQYF

abundance: NA
j_gene: TRBJ1-1
v_gene: TRBV5-6
d_gene: NA
CDR3nt: TGTGCCAGCAGCTCGCCTCGACAGGCGCCCATTGAAGCTTTCTTT
CDR3aa: CASSSPRQAPIEAFF

abundance: few
j_gene: TRBJ2-5
v_gene: TRBV5-4
d_gene: TRBD1
CDR3nt: TGTGCCAGCAGCACGGGACAGACAGAGACCCAGTACTTC
CDR3aa: CASSTGQTETQYF

abundance: NA
j_gene: TRBJ1-3
v_gene: TRBV20-1
d_gene: NA
CDR3nt: TGCAGTGCTACTGACTGGTACTCTGGAAACACCATATATTTT
CDR3aa: CSATDWYSGNTIYF

abundance: NA
j_gene: TRBJ2-5
v_gene: TRBV7-2
d_gene: NA
CDR3nt: TGTGCCAGCAGCCAAGAGATTGGACCCTCCTACGAGACCCAGTACTTC
CDR3aa: CASSQEIGPSYETQYF

abundance: NA
j_gene: TRBJ1-2
v_gene: TRBV20-1
d_gene: NA
CDR3nt: TGCAGTGCTAGAGATCGGAGCCCTTCCCCCTATGGCTACACCTTC
CDR3aa: CSARDRSPSPYGYTF

abundance: NA
j_gene: TRBJ1-1
v_gene: TRBV13
d_gene: NA
CDR3nt: TGTGCCAGCAGTTTTAGGACGCTACATGGAGGGAACACTGAAGCTTTCTTT
CDR3aa: CASSFRTLHGGNTEAFF

abundance: many
j_gene: TRBJ1-6
v_gene: TRBV7-7
d_gene: NA
CDR3nt: TGTGCTAGCAGCTTGGCCCGGGCCTCAAATTCACCCCTCCACTTT
CDR3aa: CASSLARASNSPLHF

abundance: many
j_gene: TRBJ2-5
v_gene: TRBV7-8
d_gene: NA
CDR3nt: TGTGCCAGCAGCTTACCCCCCCTGCCCCCCCAGTACTTC
CDR3aa: CASSLPPLPPQYF

abundance: once
j_gene: TRBJ2-7
v_gene: TRBV13
d_gene: TRBD2
CDR3nt: TGTGCCAGCGGCTGGACTAGCGGGAGGGCTTGGTACGAGCAGTACTTC
CDR3aa: CASGWTSGRAWYEQYF